The 23 T cell receptor beta chains presented below share a single source sample, sequenced in a study of T cells after yellow fever vaccination. In TCRdb, the 5' RACE reads were re-called with MiXCR into one record per CDR3 protein. Here the sample spans around 49,000 distinct CDR3 sequences, 6.8% being singletons. Specimen: CD8+ T cells not binding an NS4B(214-222) dextramer, sorted from PBMCs, collected 45 days after the yellow fever booster vaccination. The receptors come from a man aged 25 to 40 who received the YFV17D yellow fever vaccine.

A few counts support this clonotype. Mismatch with germline at one junction end may stem from a read error. The rearrangement uses TRBV12-3 or TRBV12-4 and TRBJ2-5; the D is unclear. The CDR3 extends over 12 amino acids. Here the CDR3 DNA reads TGTGCCAGCACTTTACTGTACGGGACCCAGTACTTC. It specifies CASTLLYGTQYF.

This clonotype came up many times. The chain combines TRBV2 with TRBJ2-7; possible D gene TRBD2, 5 bases. With 6 bases removed from V and 5 bases from J, the gap between germline ends came to 17 bases. This CDR3 contains 14 residues. Germline values: CDR1 SNHLY, CDR2 FYNNEI. The CDR3 is CASSPSSGSDEQYF. DNA of the CDR3: TGTGCCAGCAGCCCATCGTCGGGGAGTGACGAGCAGTACTTC. Variable domain in full (rest from reference TRBV2 and TRBJ2-7): EPEVTQTPSHQVTQMGQEVILRCVPISNHLYFYWYRQILGQKVEFLVSFYNNEISEKSEIFDDQFSVERPDGSNFTLKIRSTKLEDSAMYFCASSPSSGSDEQYFGPGTRLTVT.

This clonotype was detected once. This may stem from a read error, because a much larger clone lies one nucleotide away. The CDR3 is CASTYSGANVLTF. For the CDR3, the DNA is TGTGCCAGCACTTACTCTGGGGCCAACGTCCTGACTTTC. This chain uses TRBV12-3 or TRBV12-4 with TRBJ2-6; D is unclear. The V end lost 7 bases, the J end lost 0 bases, and 4 bases lay between the germline ends. The CDR3 extends over 13 amino acids.

This clonotype has ten or more counts. This chain links TRBV7-8 with TRBJ2-1, with 9 bases matching TRBD1. The CDR3 sequence is 20 residues long. V trimming: 5 bases; J trimming: 8 bases; junction bases outside the gene matches: 25. Germline loops: CDR1 SGHVS, CDR2 FQNEAQ. CDR3 nucleotide sequence: TGTGCCAGCAGCAAATTCATACCTGATCCGGACAGGGGCGCGGTGTATGAGCAGTTCTTC. Residues: CASSKFIPDPDRGAVYEQFF.

This clonotype showed up many times. The genes are TRBV28 and TRBJ2-7; unclear D gene. In germline, CDR1 is MDHEN, CDR2 SYDVKM. V lost 6 bases to trimming and J lost 4 bases, with 7 bases between them. This CDR3 has 11 amino acids. The CDR3 DNA reads TGTGCCAGCAGCTCCACATACGAGCAGTACTTC. It translates to CASSSTYEQYF.

Many counts were recorded for this clonotype. The genes are TRBV7-9 and TRBJ2-2; D gene ambiguous. V dropped 4 bases and J dropped 7 bases, with 7 bases sitting between them. This CDR3 is 12 amino acids long. Germline V gives CDR1 SEHNR, CDR2 FQNEAQ (reference sequence). The DNA for the CDR3 is TGTGCCAGCAGCTCCCTTGGCGGGGAGCTGTTTTTT. This sequence encodes CASSSLGGELFF. The full variable domain, completed using reference TRBV7-9 and TRBJ2-2, is DTGVSQNPRHKITKRGQNVTFRCDPISEHNRLYWYRQTLGQGPEFLTYFQNEAQLEKSRLLSDRFSAERPKGSFSTLEIQRTEQGDSAMYLCASSSLGGELFFGEGSRLTVL.

This clonotype appeared many times. This chain uses TRBV7-8 with TRBJ2-2; D might be TRBD2 (6 bases). The CDR3 runs to 16 residues. V lost 1 base and J 4 bases, leaving 13 bases between the germline ends. CDR1 and CDR2 from the germline V gene are SGHVS and FQNEAQ. CDR3 amino acids: CASSLVGGTFTGELFF. The CDR3 DNA follows: TGTGCCAGCAGCTTAGTCGGGGGAACCTTCACCGGGGAGCTGTTTTTT.

This clonotype was detected a few times. V gene TRBV9 combines with J gene TRBJ2-2; D could derive from TRBD1 or TRBD2 (7 bases each). Germline-derived CDR1 and CDR2 are SGDLS and YYNGEE. The CDR3 has 15 amino acids. Trimming shortened V by 4 bases and J by 4 bases, and 14 bases separated the two germline ends. For the CDR3, the DNA is TGTGCCAGCAGCTCAGACAGGGAGGGCACCGGGGAGCTGTTTTTT. It yields the protein CASSSDREGTGELFF.

The table lists this clonotype with a few counts. V gene TRBV5-1 combines with J gene TRBJ2-7; D unclear. Trimming cost V 4 bases and J 1 base, with 6 bases left between them. The CDR3 has 12 amino acids. Germline CDR1 is SGHRS and CDR2 is YFSETQ. The CDR3 loop reads CASSTTSYEQYF. The CDR3 DNA reads as TGCGCCAGCAGCACCACGTCCTACGAGCAGTACTTC.

This clonotype appeared many times. V is TRBV27 and J is TRBJ2-3, with D maybe TRBD1 (6 bases). Trimming took 6 bases from V and 4 from J, leaving 14 bases between them. This CDR3 has 14 amino acids. Looked up from germline, CDR1 is MNHEY and CDR2 is SMNVEV (reference sequence). CDR3 in DNA: TGTGCCAGCAGGGGCTTGACAGGTCCAGATACGCAGTATTTT. It encodes CASRGLTGPDTQYF.

The chain couples TRBV13 to TRBJ2-7, with TRBD1 identical over 10 bases. Unmatched junction bases numbered 5, after V lost 4 bases and J lost 2 bases. CDR3 length: 15 residues. Germline CDR1 is PRHDT and CDR2 is FYEKMQ (reference sequence). The CDR3 region has the DNA TGTGCCAGCAGCTCCACCGGGACAGGGGCCTACGAGCAGTACTTC. Translation: CASSSTGTGAYEQYF.

The sample holds many counts of this clonotype. DNA of the CDR3: TGTGCCAGCAGTTACCCCGACGGGACTAGCGGGCGAATCTACGAGCAGTACTTC. Its translation is CASSYPDGTSGRIYEQYF. The V gene is TRBV6-2 or TRBV6-3, the J gene TRBJ2-7; 12 nucleotides agree with TRBD2. CDR1 is MNHEY and CDR2 is SVGEGT in the germline V gene. CDR3 length equals 18 residues. V gave up 2 bases and J gave up 3 bases; unmatched junction bases: 11.

This clonotype was observed at least ten times. The rearrangement joins TRBV6-2 or TRBV6-3 to TRBJ2-7, with 9 nucleotides matching TRBD1. Germline CDR1 reads MNHEY; CDR2 reads SVGEGT. This CDR3 region has 14 residues. V lost 4 bases and J lost 2; bases outside the gene matches: 3. CDR3 residues: CASSWDRETYEQYF. The CDR3 nucleotides read TGTGCCAGCAGTTGGGACAGGGAGACCTACGAGCAGTACTTC.

Ten or more counts support this clonotype. The gene calls are TRBV12-3 or TRBV12-4 and TRBJ2-1, with D possibly being TRBD2 (5 bases). The CDR3 extends over 15 amino acids. Trimming took off 3 bases at V and 7 bases at J, with 16 bases between the two ends. This CDR3 is CASSLAAWERNEQFF. As DNA, the CDR3 is TGTGCCAGCAGTTTGGCGGCCTGGGAGAGGAATGAGCAGTTCTTC.

This clonotype was recorded at least ten times. The rearrangement links TRBV7-9 to TRBJ2-1, with 10 bases fitting TRBD2. CDR1 SEHNR and CDR2 FQNEAQ come from the germline V gene (reference sequence). The CDR3 runs 15 residues. V lost 8 bases to trimming and J lost 4 bases; unmatched junction nucleotides: 8. The CDR3 reads CASRTWTSGYNEQFF. The CDR3 coding sequence is TGTGCCAGCCGAACGTGGACTAGCGGATACAATGAGCAGTTCTTC.

This clonotype was counted many times. The chain links TRBV29-1 to TRBJ2-1, with TRBD2 matching 12 bases. V trimming: 0 bases; J trimming: 9 bases; junction bases outside the gene matches: 12. The CDR3 consists of 17 residues. The germline gives CDR1 SQVTM, CDR2 ANQGSEA. The chain's CDR3 is CSVEDPILAGGPSEQFF. DNA of the CDR3: TGCAGCGTTGAAGACCCAATCCTAGCGGGAGGGCCGAGTGAGCAGTTCTTC.

This clonotype has a count of ten or more. The chain has TRBV12-3 or TRBV12-4 and TRBJ2-7; TRBD1 matches 9 bases. The CDR3 is 15 amino acids. V gave up 4 bases and J gave up 6 bases; unmatched junction bases: 10. The CDR3 loop reads CASSSLGQGVFEQYF. CDR3 DNA: TGTGCCAGCAGTTCCCTGGGACAGGGTGTTTTCGAGCAGTACTTC.

This clonotype showed up many times. The rearrangement uses TRBV11-2 and TRBJ2-7; a possible D gene is TRBD2 (6 bases). V dropped 3 bases and J dropped 4 bases, with 13 bases sitting between them. The CDR3 length is 14 residues. Germline-derived CDR1 and CDR2 are SGHAT and FQNNGV. The CDR3 reads CASSFGGPGYEQYF. CDR3 sequence (DNA): TGTGCCAGCAGCTTCGGAGGGCCGGGGTACGAGCAGTACTTC.

As regards this clonotype: A single base separates this from a much larger clone, so it may be a read error. The chain carries TRBV5-5 and TRBJ2-5; D tentatively reads TRBD1 or TRBD2 (5 bases each). CDR3 length: 13 residues. Germline V lookup: CDR1 SGHKS, CDR2 YYEKEE (reference sequence). Trimming stripped 0 bases from V and 5 bases from J, with 8 bases between. CDR3 loop: CASSLDGAETQYF. The CDR3 DNA reads as TGTGCCAGCAGCTTGGACGGGGCTGAGACCCAGTACTTC.

This clonotype appeared many times. The CDR3 region has the DNA TGCAGTGCTAGACCCGGGGTCGATGAGCAGTTCTTC. It is translated as CSARPGVDEQFF. This chain connects TRBV20-1 to TRBJ2-1, with a possible D match to TRBD2 (5 bases). Per germline, CDR1 DFQATT and CDR2 SNEGSKA (reference sequence). The V end lost 2 bases, the J end lost 8 bases, and 10 bases lay between the germline ends. The CDR3 sequence is 12 residues long.

This clonotype was counted at least ten times. The CDR3, as DNA: TGTGCCAGCAGCCAAGATCTAGTGTGGAGCTCCTACAATGAGCAGTTCTTC. This gives the protein CASSQDLVWSSYNEQFF. This chain links TRBV4-2 with TRBJ2-1, with D unresolved. V gave up 0 bases and J gave up 0 bases, with 12 bases separating them. Per germline, CDR1 LGHNA and CDR2 YNFKEQ. The CDR3 consists of 17 residues.

This clonotype is labeled as medium-sized (0.01 to 0.1%). The rearrangement links TRBV29-1 to TRBJ2-3; D not resolved. The CDR3 has 13 residues. Trimming cost V 1 base and J 0 bases, with 5 bases left between them. Germline CDR1 and CDR2: SQVTM and ANQGSEA. Here the CDR3 reads CSVEGSSTDTQYF. Here the CDR3 DNA reads TGCAGCGTTGAAGGTTCTAGCACAGATACGCAGTATTTT.

This clonotype was recorded at least ten times. V is TRBV24-1 and J is TRBJ2-3; 7 bases align to TRBD2. CDR3 length equals 17 residues. Germline V gene sequence: CDR1 KGHDR, CDR2 SFDVKD. The V and J ends lost 1 base and 4 bases, in that order; junction bases with no gene match: 10. The CDR3 bases are TGTGCCACCAGTGATTTTTTCGGGCGGGAGTCTCCAGATACGCAGTATTTT. The encoded protein is CATSDFFGRESPDTQYF.